These 26 T cell receptor beta chains were sequenced from one sample in a study of cytomegalovirus exposure and HLA in healthy donors. The PCR ran on 60 Vbeta and 13 Jbeta primers. The table came from immunoSEQ multiplex PCR; TCRdb's copy has only in-frame clones and leaves some out. The profile shows about 240,000 clones, 80% to 85% of them singletons. The sample consisted of PBMCs. These receptors all stem from a woman aged 55-70 years in good health and CMV-seropositive.

V gene TRBV6-6 combines with J gene TRBJ1-4, with no clear D. The CDR3 contains 15 residues. The V and J ends lost 2 bases and 7 bases respectively, with 14 bases between them. Germline V gives CDR1 MNHNY, CDR2 SVGAGI (reference sequence). The CDR3 spells CASSYAGVVGEKLFF. Here the CDR3 DNA reads TGTGCCAGCAGTTACGCGGGAGTGGTGGGTGAAAAACTGTTTTTT.

The V gene is TRBV20-1, the J gene TRBJ1-5; unclear D gene. V lost 6 bases and J lost 7, with 7 bases in between. Per the germline V gene, CDR1 is DFQATT and CDR2 is SNEGSKA (reference sequence). This CDR3 region has 10 residues. The CDR3 here is CSAIEQPQHF. CDR3 coding DNA: TGCAGTGCCATAGAGCAGCCCCAGCATTTT.

Of note for this clone: At the DNA level, this CDR3 is encoded by other sequences in the same sample as well. J is TRBJ1-1 and V is TRBV5-1; D remains unclear. The germline V and J ends were trimmed by 0 bases and 1 base, with 4 bases remaining between them. Germline values: CDR1 SGHRS, CDR2 YFSETQ. The CDR3 sequence is 13 residues long. CDR3 nucleotide sequence: TGCGCCAGCAGCTTGGCGTCGAACACTGAAGCTTTCTTT. Translated, it gives CASSLASNTEAFF.

The chain has TRBV9 and TRBJ2-1; 9 nucleotides agree with TRBD2. The CDR3 runs to 15 residues. Per the germline V gene, CDR1 is SGDLS and CDR2 is YYNGEE. Unmatched junction bases numbered 11, after V lost 4 bases and J lost 9 bases. DNA of the CDR3: TGTGCCAGCAGCATCCGGACTAGCGCCGACAGTGAGCAGTTCTTC. This codes for CASSIRTSADSEQFF.

The rearrangement joins TRBV7-3 to TRBJ2-3; maybe TRBD1 (6 bases). Germline V gene lookup returns CDR1 SGHTA and CDR2 FQGTGA. This CDR3 spans 15 amino acids. The germline V and J ends were trimmed by 5 bases and 3 bases, with 15 bases remaining between them. This chain's CDR3 is CASSPSGHKTDTQYF. The CDR3 bases are TGTGCCAGCAGCCCTTCGGGACATAAAACAGATACGCAGTATTTT. Filled out from reference TRBV7-3 and TRBJ2-3, the complete variable domain reads GAGVSQTPSNKVTEKGKYVELRCDPISGHTALYWYRQSLGQGPEFLIYFQGTGAADDSGLPNDRFFAVRPEGSVSTLKIQRTERGDSAVYLCASSPSGHKTDTQYFGPGTRLTVL.

Note on this clone: This same CDR3 is encoded by further DNA sequences in the sample. The V gene is TRBV2, the J gene TRBJ2-5; D is possibly TRBD2 (6 bases). Germline loops: CDR1 SNHLY, CDR2 FYNNEI. V lost 9 bases and J 1 base, leaving 18 bases between the germline ends. The CDR3 spans 15 residues. CDR3 coding DNA: TGTGCCAGTCAAGCTCTGGCGGGACCCCAAGAGACCCAGTACTTC. Its protein product is CASQALAGPQETQYF.

In the case of this clone: Other DNA sequences in the same sample also yield this CDR3. The V and J genes are TRBV7-3 and TRBJ2-1; D gene uncertain. This CDR3 spans 13 amino acids. Deletions cut 2 bases from V and 5 bases from J, with 7 bases between. Germline values: CDR1 SGHTA, CDR2 FQGTGA. The CDR3 sequence: CASSLGRDNEQFF. For the CDR3, the DNA is TGTGCCAGCAGCTTAGGTCGGGACAATGAGCAGTTCTTC. The whole variable domain, filled in from reference TRBV7-3 and TRBJ2-1, reads GAGVSQTPSNKVTEKGKYVELRCDPISGHTALYWYRQSLGQGPEFLIYFQGTGAADDSGLPNDRFFAVRPEGSVSTLKIQRTERGDSAVYLCASSLGRDNEQFFGPGTRLTVL.

This chain uses TRBV18 with TRBJ1-1, with 7 bases that match TRBD1. This CDR3 region has 15 residues. Trimming at V came to 3 bases and at J to 2 bases, leaving 6 bases not matched to a gene. Germline-derived CDR1 and CDR2 are KGHSH and LQKENI. The CDR3 nucleotides read TGTGCCAGCTCACCCCTTGGGACAGCTAACACTGAAGCTTTCTTT. Translation gives CASSPLGTANTEAFF.

The chain links TRBV9 to TRBJ2-5, with 7 nucleotides matching TRBD1. Looked up from germline, CDR1 is SGDLS and CDR2 is YYNGEE. V dropped 3 bases and J dropped 2; count of bases not matched to a gene: 10. The CDR3 consists of 16 residues. CDR3 loop: CASSAGLRGKQETQYF. CDR3 nucleotides: TGTGCCAGCAGCGCTGGACTCAGGGGGAAGCAAGAGACCCAGTACTTC.

This rearrangement joins TRBV19 to TRBJ2-7; possible D gene TRBD1, 6 bases. V was shortened by 1 base and J by 2 bases, with 12 bases between the two germline ends. The germline V gene encodes CDR1 LNHDA and CDR2 SQIVND (reference sequence). The CDR3 consists of 15 residues. In DNA, the CDR3 is TGTGCCAGTAGTATAGTGGGCCAGGGGCCCTACGAGCAGTACTTC. Translation gives CASSIVGQGPYEQYF.

The J gene is TRBJ1-5, the V gene TRBV7-9; D is perhaps TRBD1 (6 bases). This CDR3 is built from 14 residues. Trimming removed 5 bases at V and 4 bases at J, with 12 bases between. Germline assignment: CDR1 SEHNR and CDR2 FQNEAQ (reference sequence). The CDR3 DNA follows: TGTGCCAGCAGCCGTGAAACAGGGAATCAGCCCCAGCATTTT. Translating gives CASSRETGNQPQHF.

Points on this clone: At one end, the junction sequence differs from germline, possibly due to a read error. This chain joins TRBV5-1 and TRBJ2-1; 7 bases match TRBD2. Per germline, CDR1 SGHRS and CDR2 YFSETQ. The length of the CDR3 is 14 residues. The CDR3 DNA reads as TGCGCCAGCAGATTGGGGGGAGGGCCCAATGAGCAGTTCTTC. It encodes CASRLGGGPNEQFF.

This clone appeared once. The V call is TRBV6-1, the J call TRBJ1-5; TRBD1 matches at 8 bases. The length of the CDR3 is 13 residues. Germline V gene sequence: CDR1 MNHNS, CDR2 SASEGT. The CDR3 DNA is TGTGCTTCGCTAGGGACAGGACATCAGCCCCAGCATTTT. Protein product: CASLGTGHQPQHF.

This chain uses TRBV7-9 with TRBJ1-4; TRBD1 might be the D (6 bases). V was clipped by 5 bases and J by 2 bases, with 21 bases between them. The CDR3 length is 18 residues. CDR1 SEHNR and CDR2 FQNEAQ come from the germline V gene (reference sequence). The CDR3 region is CASSGYREGVLTNEKLFF. The CDR3 nucleotides are TGTGCCAGCAGCGGCTACAGGGAGGGAGTACTTACTAATGAAAAACTGTTTTTT.

The CDR3 spells CASSYYPLHRDEQYF. Written as DNA, the CDR3 is TGTGCCAGCAGTTACTACCCCCTTCACAGGGACGAGCAGTACTTC. This sequence joins TRBV6-5 and TRBJ2-7, with TRBD1 as a possible D gene (6 bases). Germline CDR1 and CDR2: MNHEY and SVGAGI. V was pared by 1 base and J by 5 bases, with 15 bases between. There are 15 residues in the CDR3.

As concerns this clone: The sample contains more than one DNA sequence encoding this CDR3. The chain joins TRBV7-8 to TRBJ2-1; TRBD2 matches at 14 bases. The CDR3 length is 19 residues. CDR1 is SGHVS and CDR2 is FQNEAQ in the germline V gene. After removal of 5 bases from V and 5 bases from J, the junction contained 14 bases not matched to a gene. The CDR3 reads CASSAEWTSGRRGHNEQFF. Here the CDR3 DNA reads TGTGCCAGCAGCGCCGAATGGACTAGCGGGAGGAGGGGCCACAATGAGCAGTTCTTC.

The rearrangement joins TRBV7-2 to TRBJ1-5; D gene uncertain. The CDR3 length is 13 residues. Germline CDR1 reads SGHTA; CDR2 reads FQGNSA. V lost 1 base to trimming and J lost 9 bases, with 10 bases between them. CDR3 nucleotides: TGTGCCAGCAGCTTAGACCGAGATCGGCCCCAGCATTTT. Translation: CASSLDRDRPQHF.

The rearrangement links TRBV7-3 to TRBJ2-6; D is perhaps TRBD2 (5 bases). V gave up 5 bases and J gave up 0 bases, with 11 bases separating them. This CDR3 has 16 amino acids. From germline, CDR1 is SGHTA and CDR2 FQGTGA. The CDR3 nucleotides read TGTGCCAGCAGCCCCCGGGGTGTCTCTGGGGCCAACGTCCTGACTTTC. Its translation is CASSPRGVSGANVLTF.

The rearrangement links TRBV5-1 to TRBJ1-4; no reliable D call. This CDR3 has 15 amino acids. The germline V and J ends were trimmed by 0 bases and 7 bases, with 13 bases remaining between them. Germline V gives CDR1 SGHRS, CDR2 YFSETQ. The CDR3 loop reads CASSLGRRDSEKLFF. The DNA for the CDR3 is TGCGCCAGCAGCTTGGGACGGAGGGATTCTGAAAAACTGTTTTTT.

DNA for the CDR3: TGTGCCAGTAAAAAGGGGCGTGAAGCTTTCTTT. Residues: CASKKGREAFF. The rearrangement uses TRBV19 and TRBJ1-1, with D perhaps matching TRBD1 (5 bases). Germline loops: CDR1 LNHDA, CDR2 SQIVND (reference sequence). This CDR3 is built from 11 residues. V was pared by 7 bases and J by 7 bases, with 10 bases between.

This clone was detected once. J is TRBJ1-5 and V is TRBV27; D is possibly TRBD1 (6 bases). From germline, CDR1 is MNHEY and CDR2 SMNVEV (reference sequence). CDR3 size: 18 residues. V lost 5 bases to trimming and J lost 4 bases, with 24 bases between them. The DNA of the CDR3 is TGTGCCAGCAGTCCCCGTTCCTACTTAGGGGGAACGAATCAGCCCCAGCATTTT. Amino acids: CASSPRSYLGGTNQPQHF.

The gene calls are TRBV25-1 and TRBJ1-1; D gene unclear. CDR1 MGHDK and CDR2 SYGVNS come from the germline V gene. V shed 7 bases and J shed 3 bases, with 15 bases lying between them. The CDR3 length is 14 residues. CDR3 DNA: TGTGCCAGCAACCCACGAGGTGCCTACACTGAAGCTTTCTTT. The encoded protein is CASNPRGAYTEAFF.

This clone was seen a few times. This sequence joins TRBV5-1 and TRBJ2-5; 7 bases line up with TRBD1. With the DNA end fitting TRBJ2-7 better, the J assignment may be wrong. Germline loops: CDR1 SGHRS, CDR2 YFSETQ. There are 16 residues in the CDR3. The CDR3 sequence: CASSLTYPDRRDEQYF. In DNA form, the CDR3 reads TGCGCCAGCAGCTTGACCTATCCGGACAGGCGCGACGAGCAGTACTTC.

The chain employs TRBV2 and TRBJ2-3; tentative D call: TRBD2 (5 bases). Trimming pared 7 bases from V and 2 bases from J, leaving 10 bases between. Looked up from germline, CDR1 is SNHLY and CDR2 is FYNNEI. This CDR3 has 13 residues. Here the CDR3 reads CASIGRDTDTQYF. The CDR3 bases are TGTGCCAGCATAGGACGGGACACAGATACGCAGTATTTT.

This clone has just a few counts. The genes are TRBV6-5 and TRBJ1-1; D gene ambiguous. The germline gives CDR1 MNHEY, CDR2 SVGAGI. With 6 bases removed from V and 3 bases from J, the gap between germline ends came to 17 bases. The CDR3 extends over 15 amino acids. The CDR3 loop reads CASRPTRPQDTEAFF. The CDR3 nucleotides read TGTGCCAGCAGACCTACCCGCCCTCAGGACACTGAAGCTTTCTTT.

This clone has a handful of counts. The chain is built from TRBV9 and TRBJ1-2; D perhaps matches TRBD1 (5 bases). The length of the CDR3 is 15 residues. V gave up 3 bases and J gave up 5 bases, with 17 bases separating them. Germline V CDR1 and CDR2: SGDLS, YYNGEE. In DNA, the CDR3 is TGTGCCAGCAGCGCCCGGGACTCCATTTCGTATGGCTACACCTTC. Translation: CASSARDSISYGYTF. The complete variable domain, with remaining parts taken from reference TRBV9 and TRBJ1-2, reads DSGVTQTPKHLITATGQRVTLRCSPRSGDLSVYWYQQSLDQGLQFLIQYYNGEERAKGNILERFSAQQFPDLHSELNLSSLELGDSALYFCASSARDSISYGYTFGSGTRLTVV.